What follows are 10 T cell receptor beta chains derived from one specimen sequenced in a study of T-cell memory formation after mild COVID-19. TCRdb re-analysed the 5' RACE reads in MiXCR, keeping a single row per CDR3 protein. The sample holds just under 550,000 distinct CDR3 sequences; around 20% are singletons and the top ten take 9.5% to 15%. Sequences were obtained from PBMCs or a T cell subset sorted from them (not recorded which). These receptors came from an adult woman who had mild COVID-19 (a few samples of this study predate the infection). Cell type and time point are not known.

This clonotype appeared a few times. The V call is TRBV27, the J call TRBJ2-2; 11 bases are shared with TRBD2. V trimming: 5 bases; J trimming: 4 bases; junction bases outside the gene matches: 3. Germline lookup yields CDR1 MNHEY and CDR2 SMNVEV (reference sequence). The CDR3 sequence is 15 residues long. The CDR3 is CASSVLAGVTGELFF. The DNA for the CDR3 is TGTGCCAGCAGTGTACTAGCGGGAGTCACCGGGGAGCTGTTTTTT.

The CDR3 is CASSLDRGRGTSPYEQYF. CDR3 bases: TGTGCCAGCAGCTTAGACCGGGGTCGTGGGACATCTCCCTACGAGCAGTACTTC. This rearrangement joins TRBV11-2 to TRBJ2-7; a weak D match, TRBD1 (6 bases). From germline, CDR1 is SGHAT and CDR2 FQNNGV. This CDR3 spans 18 amino acids. Between the trimmed V and J ends, which lost 0 bases and 2 bases, there was a span of 20 bases.

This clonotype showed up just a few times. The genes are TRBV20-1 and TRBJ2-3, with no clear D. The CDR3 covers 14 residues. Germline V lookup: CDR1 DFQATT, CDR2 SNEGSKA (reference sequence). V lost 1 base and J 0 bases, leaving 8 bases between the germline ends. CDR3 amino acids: CSARGLPSTDTQYF. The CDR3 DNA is TGCAGTGCTAGAGGACTCCCAAGCACAGATACGCAGTATTTT.

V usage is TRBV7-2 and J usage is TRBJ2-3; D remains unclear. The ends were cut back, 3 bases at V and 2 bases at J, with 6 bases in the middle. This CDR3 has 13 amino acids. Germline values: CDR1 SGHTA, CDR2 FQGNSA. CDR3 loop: CASSFYTTDTQYF. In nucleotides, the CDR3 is TGTGCCAGCAGCTTTTACACCACAGATACGCAGTATTTT.

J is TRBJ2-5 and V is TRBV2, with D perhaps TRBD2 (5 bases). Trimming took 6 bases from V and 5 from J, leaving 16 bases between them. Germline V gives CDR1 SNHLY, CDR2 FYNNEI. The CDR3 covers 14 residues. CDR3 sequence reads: CASSDSSSGETQYF. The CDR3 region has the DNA TGTGCCAGCAGCGATTCTAGCTCCGGGGAGACCCAGTACTTC.

The chain's CDR3 is CASKGVGNYEQYF. Here the CDR3 DNA reads TGCGCCAGCAAGGGGGTGGGGAACTACGAGCAGTACTTC. The rearrangement joins TRBV4-1 to TRBJ2-7; D perhaps matches TRBD1 (6 bases). CDR1 is MGHRA and CDR2 is YSYEKL in the germline V gene. The CDR3 consists of 13 residues. V dropped 7 bases and J dropped 3 bases, with 13 bases sitting between them.

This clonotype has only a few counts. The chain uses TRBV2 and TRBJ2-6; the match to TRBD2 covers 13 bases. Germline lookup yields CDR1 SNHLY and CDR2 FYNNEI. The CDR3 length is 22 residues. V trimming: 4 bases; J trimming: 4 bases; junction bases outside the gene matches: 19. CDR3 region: CASSGTHPWTSGSIPGANVLTF. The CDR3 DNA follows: TGTGCCAGCAGTGGTACCCATCCCTGGACTAGCGGGAGTATTCCCGGGGCCAACGTCCTGACTTTC.

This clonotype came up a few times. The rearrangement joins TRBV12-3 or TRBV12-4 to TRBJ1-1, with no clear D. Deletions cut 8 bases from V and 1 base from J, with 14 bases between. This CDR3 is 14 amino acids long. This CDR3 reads CASVAGRRNTEAFF. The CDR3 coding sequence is TGTGCCAGCGTTGCTGGACGGAGGAACACTGAAGCTTTCTTT.

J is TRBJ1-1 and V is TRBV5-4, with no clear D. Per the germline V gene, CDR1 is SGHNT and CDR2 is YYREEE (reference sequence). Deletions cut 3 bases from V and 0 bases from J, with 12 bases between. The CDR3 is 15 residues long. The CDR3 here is CASSSRREMNTEAFF. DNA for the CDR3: TGTGCCAGCAGCTCGAGACGGGAGATGAACACTGAAGCTTTCTTT.

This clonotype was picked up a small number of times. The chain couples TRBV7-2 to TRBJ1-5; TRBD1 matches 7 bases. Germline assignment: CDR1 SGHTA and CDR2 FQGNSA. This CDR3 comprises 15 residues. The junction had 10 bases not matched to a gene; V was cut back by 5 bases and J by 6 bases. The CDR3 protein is CASSLNRGISQPQHF. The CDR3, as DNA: TGTGCCAGCAGCCTCAACAGGGGTATTAGTCAGCCCCAGCATTTT. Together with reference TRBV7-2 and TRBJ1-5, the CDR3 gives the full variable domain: GAGVSQSPSNKVTEKGKDVELRCDPISGHTALYWYRQSLGQGLEFLIYFQGNSAPDKSGLPSDRFSAERTGGSVSTLTIQRTQQEDSAVYLCASSLNRGISQPQHFGDGTRLSIL.